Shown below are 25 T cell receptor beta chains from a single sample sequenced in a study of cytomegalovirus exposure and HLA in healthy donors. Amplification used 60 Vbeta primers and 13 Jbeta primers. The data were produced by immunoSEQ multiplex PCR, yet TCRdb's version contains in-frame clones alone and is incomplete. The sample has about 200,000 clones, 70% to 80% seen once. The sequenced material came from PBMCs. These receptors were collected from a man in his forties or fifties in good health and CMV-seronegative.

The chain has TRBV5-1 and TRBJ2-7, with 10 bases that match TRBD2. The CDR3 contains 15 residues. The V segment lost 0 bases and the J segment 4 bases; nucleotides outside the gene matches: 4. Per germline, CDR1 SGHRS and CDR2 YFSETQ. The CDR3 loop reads CASSLVAGGRYEQYF. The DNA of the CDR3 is TGCGCCAGCAGCTTGGTAGCGGGAGGAAGGTACGAGCAGTACTTC.

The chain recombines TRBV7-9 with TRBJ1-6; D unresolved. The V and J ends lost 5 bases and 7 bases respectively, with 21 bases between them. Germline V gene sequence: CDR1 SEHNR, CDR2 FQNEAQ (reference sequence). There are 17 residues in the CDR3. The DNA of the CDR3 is TGTGCCAGCAGCCCCACCCTCCCAGGCTTGCAGAATTCACCCCTCCACTTT. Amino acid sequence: CASSPTLPGLQNSPLHF.

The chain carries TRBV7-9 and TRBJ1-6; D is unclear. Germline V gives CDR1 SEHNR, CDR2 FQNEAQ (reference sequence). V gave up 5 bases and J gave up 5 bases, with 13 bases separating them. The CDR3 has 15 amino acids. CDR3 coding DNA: TGTGCCAGCAGCCAGGCGGGGTTCCATAATTCACCCCTCCACTTT. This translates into CASSQAGFHNSPLHF.

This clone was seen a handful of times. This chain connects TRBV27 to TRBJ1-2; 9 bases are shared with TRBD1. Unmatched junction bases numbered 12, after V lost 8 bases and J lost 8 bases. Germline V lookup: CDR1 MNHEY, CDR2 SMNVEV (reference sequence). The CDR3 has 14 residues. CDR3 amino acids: CASLRDRVLLGYTF. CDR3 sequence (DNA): TGTGCCAGCCTCCGGGACAGGGTGCTTCTAGGCTACACCTTC.

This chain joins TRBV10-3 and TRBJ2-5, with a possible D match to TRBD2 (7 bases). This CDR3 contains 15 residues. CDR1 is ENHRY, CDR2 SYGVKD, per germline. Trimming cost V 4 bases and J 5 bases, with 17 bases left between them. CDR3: CAISGGGGPGETQYF. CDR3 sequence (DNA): TGTGCCATCAGTGGAGGGGGGGGGCCCGGGGAGACCCAGTACTTC.

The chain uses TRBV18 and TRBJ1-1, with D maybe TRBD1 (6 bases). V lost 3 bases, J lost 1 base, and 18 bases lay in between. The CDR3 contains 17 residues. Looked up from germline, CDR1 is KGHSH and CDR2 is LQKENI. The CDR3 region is CASSPTGPLIKNTEAFF. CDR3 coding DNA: TGTGCCAGCTCACCCACAGGGCCTCTCATAAAGAACACTGAAGCTTTCTTT.

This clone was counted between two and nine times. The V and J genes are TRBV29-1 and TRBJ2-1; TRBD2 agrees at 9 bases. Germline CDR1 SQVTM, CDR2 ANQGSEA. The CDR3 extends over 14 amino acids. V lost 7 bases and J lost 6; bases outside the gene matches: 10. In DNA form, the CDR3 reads TGCAGCGGCATCCTAGCGGGAATGGCCAATGAGCAGTTCTTC. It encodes CSGILAGMANEQFF.

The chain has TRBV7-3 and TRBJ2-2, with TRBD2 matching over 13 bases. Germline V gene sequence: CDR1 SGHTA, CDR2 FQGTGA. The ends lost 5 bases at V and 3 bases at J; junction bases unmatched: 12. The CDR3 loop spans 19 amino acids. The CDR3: CASSRGLAGIGLDTGELFF. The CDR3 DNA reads TGTGCCAGCAGCCGGGGACTAGCGGGGATCGGTTTGGACACCGGGGAGCTGTTTTTT.

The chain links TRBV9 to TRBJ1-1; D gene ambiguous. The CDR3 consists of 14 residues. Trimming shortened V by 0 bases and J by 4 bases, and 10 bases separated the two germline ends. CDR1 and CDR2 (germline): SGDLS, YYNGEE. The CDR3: CASSVGRRATEAFF. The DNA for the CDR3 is TGTGCCAGCAGCGTAGGGCGGAGGGCCACTGAAGCTTTCTTT.

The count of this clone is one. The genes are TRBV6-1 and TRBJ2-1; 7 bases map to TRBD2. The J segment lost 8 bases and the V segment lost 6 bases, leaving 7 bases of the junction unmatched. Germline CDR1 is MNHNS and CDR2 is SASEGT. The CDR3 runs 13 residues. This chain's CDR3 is CASSALGRDEQFF. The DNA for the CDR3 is TGTGCCAGCAGCGCCCTAGGGAGGGATGAGCAGTTCTTC.

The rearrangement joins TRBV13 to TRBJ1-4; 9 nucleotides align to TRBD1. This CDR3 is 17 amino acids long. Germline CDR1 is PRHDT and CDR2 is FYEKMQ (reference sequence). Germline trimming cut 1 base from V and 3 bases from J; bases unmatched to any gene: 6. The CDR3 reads CASSLAQGALANEKLFF. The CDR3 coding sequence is TGTGCCAGCAGCTTAGCACAGGGGGCGCTGGCTAATGAAAAACTGTTTTTT.

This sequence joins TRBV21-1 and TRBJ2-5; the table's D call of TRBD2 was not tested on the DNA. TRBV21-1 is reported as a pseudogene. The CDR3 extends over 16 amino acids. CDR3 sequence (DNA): TGTGCCAGCAGCGGACTAGCGGGGAAAGGGCCCGGGACCCAGTACTTC. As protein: CASSGLAGKGPGTQYF.

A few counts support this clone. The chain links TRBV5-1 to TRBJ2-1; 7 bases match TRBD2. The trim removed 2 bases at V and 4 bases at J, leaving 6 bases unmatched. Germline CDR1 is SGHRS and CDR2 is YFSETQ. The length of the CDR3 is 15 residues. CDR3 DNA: TGCGCCAGCAGCTTCTCCGGGACTACTTACAATGAGCAGTTCTTC. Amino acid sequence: CASSFSGTTYNEQFF.

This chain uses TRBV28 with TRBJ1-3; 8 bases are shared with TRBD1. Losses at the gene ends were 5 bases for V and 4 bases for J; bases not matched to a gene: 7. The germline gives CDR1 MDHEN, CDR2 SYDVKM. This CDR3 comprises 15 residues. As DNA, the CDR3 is TGTGCCAGCAGTCTCTCCACAGGGGGGGGAAACACCATATATTTT. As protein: CASSLSTGGGNTIYF.

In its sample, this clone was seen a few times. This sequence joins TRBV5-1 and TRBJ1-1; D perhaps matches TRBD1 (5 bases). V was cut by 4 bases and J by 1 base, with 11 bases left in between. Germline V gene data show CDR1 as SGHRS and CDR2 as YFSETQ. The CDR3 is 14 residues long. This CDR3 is CASSLYTGNTEAFF. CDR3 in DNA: TGCGCCAGCAGCCTATATACAGGGAACACTGAAGCTTTCTTT.

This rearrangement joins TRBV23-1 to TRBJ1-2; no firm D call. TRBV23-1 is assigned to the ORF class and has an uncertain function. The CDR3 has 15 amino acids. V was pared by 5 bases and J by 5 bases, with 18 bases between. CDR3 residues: CASSSGNRVRYGYTF. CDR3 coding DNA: TGCGCCAGCAGTTCGGGGAACCGGGTACGATATGGCTACACCTTC.

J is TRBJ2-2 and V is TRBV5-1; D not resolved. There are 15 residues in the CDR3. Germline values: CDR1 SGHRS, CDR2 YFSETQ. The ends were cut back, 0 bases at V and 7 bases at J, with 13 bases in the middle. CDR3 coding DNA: TGCGCCAGCAGCTTGGAATTCGGGTTGAGCGGGGAGCTGTTTTTT. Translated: CASSLEFGLSGELFF.

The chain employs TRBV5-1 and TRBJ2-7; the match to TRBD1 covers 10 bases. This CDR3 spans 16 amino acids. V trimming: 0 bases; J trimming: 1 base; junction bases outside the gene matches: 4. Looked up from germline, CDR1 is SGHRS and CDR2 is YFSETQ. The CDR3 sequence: CASSLGGTGVSYEQYF. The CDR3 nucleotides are TGCGCCAGCAGCTTGGGGGGGACAGGGGTTTCCTACGAGCAGTACTTC. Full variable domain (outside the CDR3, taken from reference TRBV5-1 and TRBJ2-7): KAGVTQTPRYLIKTRGQQVTLSCSPISGHRSVSWYQQTPGQGLQFLFEYFSETQRNKGNFPGRFSGRQFSNSRSEMNVSTLELGDSALYLCASSLGGTGVSYEQYFGPGTRLTVT.

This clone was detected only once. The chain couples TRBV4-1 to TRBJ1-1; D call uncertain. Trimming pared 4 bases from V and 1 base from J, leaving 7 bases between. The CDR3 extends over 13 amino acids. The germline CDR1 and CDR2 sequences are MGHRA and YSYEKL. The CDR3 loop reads CASSLVGNTEAFF. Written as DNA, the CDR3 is TGCGCCAGCAGCCTCGTCGGGAACACTGAAGCTTTCTTT.

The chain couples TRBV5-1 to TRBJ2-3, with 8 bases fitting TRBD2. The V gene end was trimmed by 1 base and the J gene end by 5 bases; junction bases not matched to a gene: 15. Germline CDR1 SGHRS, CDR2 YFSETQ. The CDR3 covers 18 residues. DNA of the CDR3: TGCGCCAGCAGCTTGCTGCCTCAAGCGGGGGAGTTTGTAGATACGCAGTATTTT. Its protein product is CASSLLPQAGEFVDTQYF.

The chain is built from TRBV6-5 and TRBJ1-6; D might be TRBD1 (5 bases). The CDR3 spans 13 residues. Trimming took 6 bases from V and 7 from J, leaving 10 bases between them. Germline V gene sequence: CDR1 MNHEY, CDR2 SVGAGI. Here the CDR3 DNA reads TGTGCCAGCAGCGGCAGGGAAAATTCACCCCTCCACTTT. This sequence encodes CASSGRENSPLHF.

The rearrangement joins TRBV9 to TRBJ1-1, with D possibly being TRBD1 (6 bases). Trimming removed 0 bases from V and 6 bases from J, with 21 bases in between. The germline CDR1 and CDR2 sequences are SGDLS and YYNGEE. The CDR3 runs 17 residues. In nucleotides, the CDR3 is TGTGCCAGCAGCGTAGAGCAGGTATCGTGGGGGGGCCCTGAAGCTTTCTTT. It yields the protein CASSVEQVSWGGPEAFF.

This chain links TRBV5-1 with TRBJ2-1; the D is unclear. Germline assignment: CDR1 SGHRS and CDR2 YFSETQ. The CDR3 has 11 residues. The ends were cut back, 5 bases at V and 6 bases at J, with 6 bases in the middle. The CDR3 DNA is TGCGCCAGCAGTGAGGTCAATGAGCAGTTCTTC. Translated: CASSEVNEQFF.

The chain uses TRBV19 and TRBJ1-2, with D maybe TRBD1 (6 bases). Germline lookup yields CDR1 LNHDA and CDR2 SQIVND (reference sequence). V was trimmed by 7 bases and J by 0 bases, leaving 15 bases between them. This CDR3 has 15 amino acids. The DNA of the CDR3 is TGTGCCAGTACCGACCTAGGGGGGGCTAACTATGGCTACACCTTC. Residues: CASTDLGGANYGYTF.

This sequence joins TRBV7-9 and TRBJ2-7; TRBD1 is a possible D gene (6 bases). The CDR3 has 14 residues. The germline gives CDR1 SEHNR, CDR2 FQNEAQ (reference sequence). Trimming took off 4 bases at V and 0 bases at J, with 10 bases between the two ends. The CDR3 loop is CASSSTGSSYEQYF. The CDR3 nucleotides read TGTGCCAGCAGCTCCACAGGGAGCTCCTACGAGCAGTACTTC.